This paragraph covers one TCR beta chain sequence. This clonotype appeared many times. Its antigen is not yet known. The input lacks base qualities; no much larger clone sits a single base away. The protocol used for the library was 5' RACE. Instrument on record: Illumina HiSeq 2500. A second about 7 to 11 cycle PCR used a sample-barcoded 5' primer and a J-beta primer mix. A template-switch 5' adaptor carrying 12 random nucleotides introduced a unique molecular identifier onto each TCR beta cDNA molecule. Each sample yielded at least 2.5 million CDR3-containing paired-end reads. All of the RNA was converted into first-strand cDNA using the Mint cDNA synthesis kit, with a TRBC-specific oligonucleotide serving as the primer. Following uracil-DNA glycosylase treatment, a first 18-cycle PCR with universal primers M1SS and BC2_uni_R was performed on all cDNA. Processing in the source paper ran as follows. For normalization, 1 million high-quality reads were randomly selected from each sample, with every read carrying a distinct molecular identifier. Instead of being binned into consensus sequences, reads with shared molecular identifiers were discarded. MiTCR, with a Q25 quality threshold and the strictest error-elimination algorithm, was used for CDR3 identification, clonotype clustering and error correction. A nonparametric unseen species model using Euler transformation provided a lower-bound estimate of total TCR beta diversity. TCRdb reanalyzed the raw reads on its own, using fastp at Q25 for trimming and MiXCR for clone calling, and kept in-frame beta chains. CDR3 protein sequences are deduplicated, and each keeps its most common genes and DNA. TCRdb's processing, not the study's, gives the V and J calls here. The sample yields about 1.6 million distinct CDR3 sequences; roughly 30% were counted once. The ten biggest clones cover roughly 10% of the sample.

The donors were 40 or so Caucasian individuals from Russia, aged roughly 6 to 90 years, who were systemically healthy. About 10 milliliters of peripheral blood were collected from each donor into EDTA-treated Vacutainer tubes. PBMCs were isolated by Ficoll-Paque density-gradient centrifugation, with at least 7 million obtained per sample. Trizol reagent was used to extract total RNA from the PBMCs, yielding at least 5 micrograms per sample. Naive CD45RAhigh/CD27high T cell percentages were measured by flow cytometry on a PBMC aliquot from every donor. Unmatched junction bases come to 3, with V trimmed by 3 bases and J by 7 bases. Measured from the cysteine to the phenylalanine, the CDR3 is 12 residues long. The kept DNA is CDR3 alone, 36 bases in frame from the first base. Via the germline V gene (reference sequence), CDR1 is LGHDT and CDR2 YNNKEL. This entry comes from a study of blood T cells in healthy people across ages (dated by TCRdb to between 2015 and 2017). Notes on the research overall: In model experiments, template switching captured about one uniquely barcoded TCR beta cDNA molecule for every two T cells. Donors were grouped into four age groups: young (average about 15 years), middle-aged (approximately 41), aged (approximately 67) and long-lived (about 82). Using the same blood draw, the study looked at two additional independent replicas of 1 million unique cDNA reads for two donors, one aged 18 to 30 and the other aged 80 or older. The study measured age-related changes in TCR beta repertoire diversity using deep sequencing normalized with unique cDNA molecular identifiers. Donors of different ages were randomly distributed across sequencing lanes to avoid experimental bias. Here is what the overall study found, with its caveats: Observed TCR beta diversity correlated strongly with the percentage of naive T cells measured by flow cytometry. Because profiling used bulk unsorted PBMCs, naive and antigen-experienced compartments could not be compared conclusively. The CMV infection status of donors was not known, potentially confounding age-related changes in expanded clonotypes. As age increased, observed TCR beta diversity per million T cells dropped in a roughly linear way, and a significant reduction was already evident by age 40. Estimates of total diversity from one million sequenced T cells were regarded as lower bounds and underestimates. Compared with the aged group, the long-lived group had more naive CD4+ T cells, fewer expanded clones and increased TCR diversity, a pattern suggesting age selection.

The sequence came from a woman aged 25 to 39 in good health. The V gene is TRBV3-1 and the J gene is TRBJ2-7, with 7 middle bases fitting TRBD2. Sequencing was done on a sample of blood. The DNA reads TGTGCCAGCAGCCATGGAGCGGGGGAGCAGTACTTC. This sequence encodes CASSHGAGEQYF.